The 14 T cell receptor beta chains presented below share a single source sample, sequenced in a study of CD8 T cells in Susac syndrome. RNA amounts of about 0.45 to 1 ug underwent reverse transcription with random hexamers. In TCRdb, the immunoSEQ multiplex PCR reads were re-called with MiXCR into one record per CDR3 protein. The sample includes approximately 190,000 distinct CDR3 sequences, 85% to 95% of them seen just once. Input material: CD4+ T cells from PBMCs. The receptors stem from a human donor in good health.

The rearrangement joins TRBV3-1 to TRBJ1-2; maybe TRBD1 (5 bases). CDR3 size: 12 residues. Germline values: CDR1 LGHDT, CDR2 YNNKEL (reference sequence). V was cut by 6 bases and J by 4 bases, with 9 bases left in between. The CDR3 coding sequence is TGTGCCAGCAGTCGGGACCTCTATGGCTACACCTTC. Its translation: CASSRDLYGYTF.

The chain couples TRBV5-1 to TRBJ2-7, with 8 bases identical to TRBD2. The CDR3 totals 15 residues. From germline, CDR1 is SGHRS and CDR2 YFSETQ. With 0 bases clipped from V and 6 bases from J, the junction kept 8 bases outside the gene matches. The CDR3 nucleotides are TGCGCCAGCAGCTTGGGGTCCGGACTAGCTGGCGAGCAGTACGTC. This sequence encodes CASSLGSGLAGEQYV.

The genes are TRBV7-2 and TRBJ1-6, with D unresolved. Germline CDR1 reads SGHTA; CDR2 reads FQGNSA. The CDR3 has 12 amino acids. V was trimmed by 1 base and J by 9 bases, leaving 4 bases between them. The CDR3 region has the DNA TGTGCCAGCAGCTTAGAGTTTTCACCCCTCCACTTT. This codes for CASSLEFSPLHF.

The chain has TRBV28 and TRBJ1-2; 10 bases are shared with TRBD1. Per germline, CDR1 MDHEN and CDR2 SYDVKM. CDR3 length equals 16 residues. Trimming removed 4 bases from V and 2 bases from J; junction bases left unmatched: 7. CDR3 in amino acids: CASSSDRGRRNYGYTF. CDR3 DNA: TGTGCCAGCAGTTCTGACAGGGGGCGCAGGAACTATGGCTACACCTTC.

CDR3 DNA: TGTGCCAGTAGTAGGACAAGTCCGTCATACACCTTC. Residues: CASSRTSPSYTF. This chain connects TRBV19 to TRBJ1-2; the D gene is possibly TRBD1 (5 bases). Trimming took 4 bases from V and 11 from J, leaving 14 bases between them. The germline V gene has CDR1 LNHDA and CDR2 SQIVND (reference sequence). The CDR3 runs to 12 residues.

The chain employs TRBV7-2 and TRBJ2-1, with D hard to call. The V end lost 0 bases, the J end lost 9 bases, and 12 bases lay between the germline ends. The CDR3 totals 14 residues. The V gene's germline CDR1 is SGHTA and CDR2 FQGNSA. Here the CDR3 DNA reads TGTGCCAGCAGCTTAGCAGGACCGCTCAGTGAGCAGTTCTTC. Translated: CASSLAGPLSEQFF. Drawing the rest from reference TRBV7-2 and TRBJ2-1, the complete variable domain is GAGVSQSPSNKVTEKGKDVELRCDPISGHTALYWYRQSLGQGLEFLIYFQGNSAPDKSGLPSDRFSAERTGGSVSTLTIQRTQQEDSAVYLCASSLAGPLSEQFFGPGTRLTVL.

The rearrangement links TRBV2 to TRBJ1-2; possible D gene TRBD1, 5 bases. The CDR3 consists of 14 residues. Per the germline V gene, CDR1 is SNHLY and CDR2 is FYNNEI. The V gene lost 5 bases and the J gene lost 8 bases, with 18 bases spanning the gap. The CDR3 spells CASSPGEGWGGYTF. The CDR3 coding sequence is TGTGCCAGCAGTCCTGGAGAGGGTTGGGGGGGCTACACCTTC.

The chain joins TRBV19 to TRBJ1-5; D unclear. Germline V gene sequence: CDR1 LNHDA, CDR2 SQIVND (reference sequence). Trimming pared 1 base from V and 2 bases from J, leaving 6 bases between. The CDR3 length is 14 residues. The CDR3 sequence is CASSIATGNQPQHF. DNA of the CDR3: TGTGCCAGTAGTATAGCGACGGGCAATCAGCCCCAGCATTTT. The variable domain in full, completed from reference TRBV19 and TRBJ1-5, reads DGGITQSPKYLFRKEGQNVTLSCEQNLNHDAMYWYRQDPGQGLRLIYYSQIVNDFQKGDIAEGYSVSREKKESFPLTVTSAQKNPTAFYLCASSIATGNQPQHFGDGTRLSIL.

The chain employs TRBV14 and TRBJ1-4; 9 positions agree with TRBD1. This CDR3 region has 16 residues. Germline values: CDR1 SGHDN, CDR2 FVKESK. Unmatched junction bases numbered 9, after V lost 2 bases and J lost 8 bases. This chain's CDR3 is CASSQPLGTGREKLFF. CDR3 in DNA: TGTGCCAGCAGCCAACCACTCGGGACAGGGCGGGAAAAACTGTTTTTT.

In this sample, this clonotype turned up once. Here the CDR3 DNA reads TGTGCCAGCAGTTTAGCCATTACTGAAGCTTTCTTT. This sequence encodes CASSLAITEAFF. The chain couples TRBV28 to TRBJ1-1; D remains unclear. This CDR3 spans 12 amino acids. Germline CDR1 reads MDHEN; CDR2 reads SYDVKM. V gave up 2 bases and J gave up 5 bases, with 6 bases separating them.

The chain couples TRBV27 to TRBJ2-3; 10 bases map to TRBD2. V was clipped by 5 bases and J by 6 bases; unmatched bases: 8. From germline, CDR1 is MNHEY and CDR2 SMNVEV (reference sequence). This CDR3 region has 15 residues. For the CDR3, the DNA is TGTGCCAGCAGTACGGGACTAGCGACCCTCGATACGCAGTATTTT. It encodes CASSTGLATLDTQYF.

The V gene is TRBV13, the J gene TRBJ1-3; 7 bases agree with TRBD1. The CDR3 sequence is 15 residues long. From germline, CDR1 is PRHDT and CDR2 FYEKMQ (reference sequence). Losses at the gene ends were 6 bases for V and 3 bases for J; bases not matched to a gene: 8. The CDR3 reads CASSRGGTLGNTIYF. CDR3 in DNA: TGTGCCAGCAGTCGAGGGGGCACCCTTGGAAACACCATATATTTT.

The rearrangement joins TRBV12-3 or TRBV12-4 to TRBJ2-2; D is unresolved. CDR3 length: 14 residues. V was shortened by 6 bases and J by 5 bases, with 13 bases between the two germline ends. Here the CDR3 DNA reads TGTGCCAGCAGGGCCTGGATAGAGACCGGGGAGCTGTTTTTT. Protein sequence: CASRAWIETGELFF.

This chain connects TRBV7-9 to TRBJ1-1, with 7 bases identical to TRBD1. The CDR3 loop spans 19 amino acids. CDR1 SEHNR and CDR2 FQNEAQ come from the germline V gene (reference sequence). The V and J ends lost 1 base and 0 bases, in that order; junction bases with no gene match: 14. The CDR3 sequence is CASSLGLRAGGIMNTEAFF. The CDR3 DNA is TGTGCCAGCAGCTTAGGGCTTAGGGCAGGGGGGATAATGAACACTGAAGCTTTCTTT.